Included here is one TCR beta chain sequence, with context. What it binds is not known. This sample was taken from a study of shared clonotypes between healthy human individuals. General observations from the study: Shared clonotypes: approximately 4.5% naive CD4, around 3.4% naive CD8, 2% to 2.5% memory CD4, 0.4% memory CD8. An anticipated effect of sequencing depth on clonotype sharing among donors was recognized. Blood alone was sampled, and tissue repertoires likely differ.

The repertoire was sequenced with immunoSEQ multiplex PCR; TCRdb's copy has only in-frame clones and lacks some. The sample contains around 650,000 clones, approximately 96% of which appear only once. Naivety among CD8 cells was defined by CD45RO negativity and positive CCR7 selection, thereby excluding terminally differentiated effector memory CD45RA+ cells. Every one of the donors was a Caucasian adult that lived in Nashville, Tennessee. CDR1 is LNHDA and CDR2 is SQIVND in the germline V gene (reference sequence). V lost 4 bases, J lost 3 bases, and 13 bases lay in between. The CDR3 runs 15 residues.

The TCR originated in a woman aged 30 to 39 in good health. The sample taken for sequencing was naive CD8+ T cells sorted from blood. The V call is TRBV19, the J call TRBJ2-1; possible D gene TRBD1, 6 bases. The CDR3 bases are TGTGCCAGTAGTAGCGACCGCAGGGGCTACAATGAGCAGTTCTTC. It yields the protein CASSSDRRGYNEQFF.